The clone carrying this TCR beta chain has more than one count but fewer than ten. The antigen is unknown. This entry is derived from a study of regulatory T cells in long-lasting Graves disease. Trimming left V 3 bases short and J 2 bases short, with 12 bases between. The CDR3 spans 14 residues. Germline CDR1 and CDR2: SGHRS and YFSETQ. Time point: newly diagnosed GD, antithyroid drugs for less than 3 months. With RNA extracted from PBMCs as input, the TCR library was made. Study-wide results and caveats: Accuracy may have been reduced by the small sample size. Shared public clonotypes totalled fewer than 3,000 in persistent patients, compared with over 800 in new patients.

Combining iRepertoire HTBI primers with Arm-PCR of CDR3 regions, the authors built TCR beta libraries. TCRdb reprocessed the multiplex PCR reads via MiXCR and lists one record per CDR3 protein. This sample has 680,000 or so distinct CDR3 sequences, with 16% found just once. The data were also submitted as part of a second study, on T cells in Graves' hyperthyroidism and ophthalmopathy. That report notes: In patients aged 18 to 65, hyperthyroidism was newly diagnosed, with duration under 2 months. Researchers ran a first-round RT-PCR on the TCR CDR3 using the HTBI primer set.

This material consisted of peripheral blood mononuclear cells (PBMCs), taken at new diagnosis, from a patient treated with antithyroid drugs. The receptor comes from a woman aged 25 to 39 with Graves disease. V and J are TRBV5-1 and TRBJ2-7; D may be TRBD1 (5 bases). In DNA, the CDR3 is TGCGCCAGCAGCTCAAACCCGACAGCCTACGAGCAGTACTTC. Protein sequence: CASSSNPTAYEQYF.